This T cell receptor beta chain was recovered during a study of cytomegalovirus exposure and HLA in healthy donors. Trimming at V came to 4 bases and at J to 2 bases, leaving 9 bases not matched to a gene. The CDR3 extends over 16 amino acids. From germline, CDR1 is SGHRS and CDR2 YFSETQ. Repertoires were generated with immunoSEQ multiplex PCR, while TCRdb's copy carries only in-frame clones and drops some. The data show 140,000 or so clones, with over 80% seen just once and roughly 6.4% held by the top ten. V is TRBV5-1 and J is TRBJ2-7; 10 positions match TRBD1. The specimen was PBMCs. The sequence derives from a woman aged 25 to 45 in good health and CMV-seropositive. The CDR3 DNA is TGCGCCAGCAGCCCGGGGGGGACAGGGGCCCCCTACGAGCAGTACTTC. Protein product: CASSPGGTGAPYEQYF.